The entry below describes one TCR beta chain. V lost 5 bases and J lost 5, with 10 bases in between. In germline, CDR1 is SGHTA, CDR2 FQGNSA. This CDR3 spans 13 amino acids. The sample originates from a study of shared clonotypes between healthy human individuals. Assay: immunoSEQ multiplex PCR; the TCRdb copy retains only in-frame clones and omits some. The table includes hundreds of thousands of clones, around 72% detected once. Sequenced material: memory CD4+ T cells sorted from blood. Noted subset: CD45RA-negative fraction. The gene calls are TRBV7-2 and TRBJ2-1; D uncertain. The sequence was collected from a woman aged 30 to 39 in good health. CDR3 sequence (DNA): TGTGCCAGCAGCACCTACTTGGACAATGAGCAGTTCTTC. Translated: CASSTYLDNEQFF.